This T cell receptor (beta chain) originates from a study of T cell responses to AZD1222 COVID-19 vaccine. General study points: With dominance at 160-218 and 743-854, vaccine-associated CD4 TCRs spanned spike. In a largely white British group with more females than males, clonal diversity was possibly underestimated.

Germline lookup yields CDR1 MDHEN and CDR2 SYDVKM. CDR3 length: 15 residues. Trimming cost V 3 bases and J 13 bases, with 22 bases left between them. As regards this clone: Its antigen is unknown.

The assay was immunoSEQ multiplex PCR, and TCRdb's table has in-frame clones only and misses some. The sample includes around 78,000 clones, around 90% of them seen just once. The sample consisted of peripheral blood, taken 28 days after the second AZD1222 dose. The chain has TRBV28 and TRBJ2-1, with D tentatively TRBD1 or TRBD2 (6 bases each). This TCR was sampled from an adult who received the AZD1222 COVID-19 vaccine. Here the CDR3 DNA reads TGTGCCAGCAGTTTGTACAGGGAGGAACGGGTGAAACAGTTCTTC. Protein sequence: CASSLYREERVKQFF.